The clone carrying this TCR beta chain is labeled as medium-sized. The antigen is undetermined. The record originates from a study of T cells after posttransplantation cyclophosphamide. A marrow graft followed busulfan-fludarabine conditioning, with cyclophosphamide on days +3 and +4. Trimming left V 5 bases short and J 3 bases short, with 16 bases between. CDR1 is MNHEY and CDR2 is SMNVEV in the germline V gene (reference sequence). CDR3 length: 15 amino acids. Study-wide points: Tissue-infiltrating T cells from skin or gut overlapped little with blood T cells. Donor CD8+ memory clones often dominated recipient blood repertoires at later times. After PTCy, TRB diversity resembled that of CNI/methotrexate controls.

The repertoire was sequenced with immunoSEQ multiplex PCR; TCRdb's copy has only in-frame clones and lacks some. The sample is made up of roughly 14,000 clones, none counted only once. The source was PBMCs, collected more than 1,000 days after allogeneic stem cell transplant with posttransplant cyclophosphamide. The chain has TRBV27 and TRBJ1-1; D is possibly TRBD1 (6 bases). The TCR was taken from a female patient in her 40s who received an allogeneic stem cell transplant from a related donor, was CMV-positive, and had no GVHD. A subset of T cells may come from the graft donor. The CDR3 coding sequence is TGTGCCAGCAGTGCGAAACAGGGTTATGACACTGAAGCTTTCTTT. Its translation is CASSAKQGYDTEAFF.